These 8 T cell receptor beta chains were sequenced from one sample in a study of Graves' ophthalmopathy and Graves' hyperthyroidism. Transcripts of RNA were the source for amplifying TCR beta CDR3 regions. RT-PCR was first run with HTBI primers, then multiplex PCR in a second round. TCRdb called the multiplex PCR reads again in MiXCR, with one record for every CDR3 protein. Found here are about 210,000 distinct CDR3 sequences, 25% to 30% of them singletons; the top ten hold approximately 9.6%. The source material was peripheral blood. Every receptor here comes from a man aged 50-60 years with Graves' ophthalmopathy.

This clonotype was counted ten times or more. The V gene is TRBV11-2, the J gene TRBJ2-2, with a tentative D call TRBD1 (5 bases). CDR3 size: 15 residues. Looked up from germline, CDR1 is SGHAT and CDR2 is FQNNGV. V was shortened by 3 bases and J by 3 bases, with 11 bases between the two germline ends. The chain's CDR3 is CASSLWQGDTGELFF. In nucleotides, the CDR3 is TGTGCCAGCAGCTTGTGGCAGGGTGACACCGGGGAGCTGTTTTTT.

This clonotype was picked up many times. V and J are TRBV5-1 and TRBJ2-2; D gene unclear. The CDR3 length is 15 residues. Germline CDR1 and CDR2: SGHRS and YFSETQ. V was cut by 4 bases and J by 3 bases, with 13 bases left in between. The CDR3 nucleotides are TGCGCCAGCAGCCCCAACGAGGCGTACACCGGGGAGCTGTTTTTT. Encoded protein: CASSPNEAYTGELFF.

At least ten counts were recorded for this clonotype. The genes are TRBV19 and TRBJ2-6, with 9 bases that match TRBD1. With V trimmed by 6 bases and J by 2 bases, 5 bases remained unmatched. Germline-derived CDR1 and CDR2 are LNHDA and SQIVND (reference sequence). The CDR3 has 16 residues. Here the CDR3 reads CASSPTGGPGANVLTF. For the CDR3, the DNA is TGTGCCAGTAGCCCGACAGGGGGACCTGGGGCCAACGTCCTGACTTTC. The full variable domain, completed using reference TRBV19 and TRBJ2-6, is DGGITQSPKYLFRKEGQNVTLSCEQNLNHDAMYWYRQDPGQGLRLIYYSQIVNDFQKGDIAEGYSVSREKKESFPLTVTSAQKNPTAFYLCASSPTGGPGANVLTFGAGSRLTVL.

This clonotype was picked up a small number of times. The V and J genes are TRBV7-9 and TRBJ1-1, with D uncertain. CDR1 SEHNR and CDR2 FQNEAQ come from the germline V gene (reference sequence). The V end lost 3 bases, the J end lost 1 base, and 9 bases lay between the germline ends. The CDR3 runs 14 residues. CDR3 residues: CASSFGRENTEAFF. The CDR3 DNA reads as TGTGCCAGCAGCTTCGGCCGGGAGAACACTGAAGCTTTCTTT.

The J gene is TRBJ1-2, the V gene TRBV12-5; D remains ambiguous. CDR1 and CDR2 (germline): LGHNT, FRNRAP. V was pared by 5 bases and J by 5 bases, with 9 bases between. The CDR3 contains 12 residues. This chain's CDR3 is CASGVGGYGYTF. In DNA form, the CDR3 reads TGTGCTAGTGGTGTAGGTGGATATGGCTACACCTTC.

This clonotype was counted at least ten times. V and J are TRBV12-3 or TRBV12-4 and TRBJ1-5; TRBD1 agrees at 8 bases. This CDR3 has 15 amino acids. V was pared by 4 bases and J by 5 bases, with 7 bases of the junction left unmatched. This chain's CDR3 is CASSSTQGAHQPQHF. The CDR3 DNA reads TGTGCCAGCAGTTCTACTCAGGGGGCGCATCAGCCCCAGCATTTT.

This rearrangement joins TRBV11-1 to TRBJ2-5, with D hard to call. V lost 2 bases and J 5 bases, leaving 6 bases between the germline ends. The CDR3 runs 12 residues. Germline assignment: CDR1 SGHAT and CDR2 FQDESV (reference sequence). This CDR3 is CASSLNLETQYF. The CDR3 DNA is TGTGCCAGCAGCTTAAACTTGGAGACCCAGTACTTC.

This clonotype showed up many times. This chain connects TRBV7-9 to TRBJ2-2; D is unresolved. From germline, CDR1 is SEHNR and CDR2 FQNEAQ (reference sequence). The CDR3 length is 15 residues. Trimming removed 7 bases at V and 0 bases at J, with 12 bases between. The CDR3 DNA sequence: TGTGCCAGCACCCCCCGGGCGGCGAACACCGGGGAGCTGTTTTTT. It is translated as CASTPRAANTGELFF.